Listed here are 11 T cell receptor beta chains from one sample, sequenced in a study of shared clonotypes between healthy human individuals. Measured with immunoSEQ multiplex PCR; TCRdb has only the in-frame clones, and not every one. The sample contains approximately 1.5 million clones, 95% to 99% of which appear only once. The sequencing sample was made of naive CD4+ T cells sorted from blood. The subset is: CD45RA+ positively selected. These receptors originate from a man aged 30 to 39 in good health.

The CDR3 region is CASSLTARTGLDEQYF. CDR3 nucleotides: TGTGCCAGCAGCTTAACCGCCCGGACAGGGCTCGACGAGCAGTACTTC. The chain recombines TRBV7-3 with TRBJ2-7; TRBD1 matches 8 bases. After removal of 0 bases from V and 5 bases from J, the junction contained 9 bases not matched to a gene. CDR3 length: 16 residues. Per germline, CDR1 SGHTA and CDR2 FQGTGA.

The CDR3 coding sequence is TGTGCCAGTAGCGCCCGGGGCAATCAGCCCCAGCATTTT. Translation gives CASSARGNQPQHF. This rearrangement joins TRBV19 to TRBJ1-5; D is undetermined. Trimming stripped 6 bases from V and 2 bases from J, with 8 bases between. CDR3 length: 13 amino acids. CDR1 and CDR2 from the germline V gene are LNHDA and SQIVND (reference sequence).

This clone was counted once. The chain employs TRBV14 and TRBJ2-5, with TRBD2 matching 7 bases. The CDR3 runs to 13 residues. Per the germline V gene, CDR1 is SGHDN and CDR2 is FVKESK. The junction had 3 bases not matched to a gene; V was cut back by 4 bases and J by 4 bases. DNA of the CDR3: TGTGCCAGCAGCCGGGGGGGTCCAGAGACCCAGTACTTC. Translating gives CASSRGGPETQYF.

A remark on this clone: The same CDR3 also results from other DNA sequences found in this sample. As DNA, the CDR3 is TGCGCCAGCAGCCCGGGACAGGGGGAACAGCCCCAGCATTTT. It is translated as CASSPGQGEQPQHF. The chain employs TRBV5-1 and TRBJ1-5; TRBD1 matches 11 bases. The CDR3 is 14 amino acids. Germline CDR1 is SGHRS and CDR2 is YFSETQ. Germline trimming cut 4 bases from V and 7 bases from J; bases unmatched to any gene: 4.

The V gene is TRBV7-9, the J gene TRBJ2-2; 8 nucleotides match TRBD2. The CDR3 contains 15 residues. Trimming cost V 4 bases and J 7 bases; bases outside gene matches: 8. Germline assignment: CDR1 SEHNR and CDR2 FQNEAQ (reference sequence). CDR3 amino acids: CASSYSSGFDGELFF. The CDR3 DNA reads as TGTGCCAGCAGCTATTCTAGCGGGTTCGACGGGGAGCTGTTTTTT.

The chain uses TRBV5-1 and TRBJ1-1; D may be TRBD1 (5 bases). The CDR3 sequence is 14 residues long. V was shortened by 4 bases and J by 2 bases, with 12 bases between the two germline ends. Germline values: CDR1 SGHRS, CDR2 YFSETQ. The CDR3: CASSQSRVNTEAFF. CDR3 sequence (DNA): TGCGCCAGCAGCCAGAGCAGGGTTAACACTGAAGCTTTCTTT.

The V and J genes are TRBV6-5 and TRBJ2-5; D may correspond to TRBD1 or TRBD2 (5 bases each). The germline V and J ends were trimmed by 9 bases and 0 bases, with 14 bases remaining between them. CDR3 length: 14 residues. Germline V gene data show CDR1 as MNHEY and CDR2 as SVGAGI. The chain's CDR3 is CASIEGRYQETQYF. Written as DNA, the CDR3 is TGTGCCAGTATTGAGGGACGGTACCAAGAGACCCAGTACTTC.

The genes are TRBV5-1 and TRBJ2-1, with TRBD2 matching over 13 bases. The CDR3 is made up of 15 amino acids. After removal of 1 base from V and 9 bases from J, the junction contained 4 bases not matched to a gene. In germline, CDR1 is SGHRS, CDR2 YFSETQ. The CDR3 spells CASSLTGTSGTEQFF. CDR3 coding DNA: TGCGCCAGCAGCTTGACCGGGACTAGCGGGACTGAGCAGTTCTTC.

CDR3 nucleotide sequence: TGTGCCAGCAGCGTAGTGGGCAATCAGCCCCAGCATTTT. Its protein product is CASSVVGNQPQHF. The rearrangement joins TRBV9 to TRBJ1-5; no clear D. Looked up from germline, CDR1 is SGDLS and CDR2 is YYNGEE. The V end was cut by 0 bases, the J end by 2 bases, with 3 bases between. The CDR3 loop spans 13 amino acids.

The rearrangement uses TRBV27 and TRBJ2-3; tentatively, D is TRBD1 (5 bases). CDR1 is MNHEY and CDR2 is SMNVEV in the germline V gene (reference sequence). The CDR3 totals 14 residues. V dropped 3 bases and J dropped 4 bases, with 11 bases sitting between them. The chain's CDR3 is CASSFKTAPDTQYF. CDR3 coding DNA: TGTGCCAGCAGTTTTAAGACAGCTCCAGATACGCAGTATTTT.

CDR3 nucleotides: TGTGCCACCAGCAGAGGAACCGGGACAGGGTCGGTGAAGTACTTC. This translates into CATSRGTGTGSVKYF. J is TRBJ2-7 and V is TRBV15, with 9 positions matching TRBD1. V dropped 1 base and J dropped 11; count of bases not matched to a gene: 12. Per the germline V gene, CDR1 is LNHNV and CDR2 is YYDKDF (reference sequence). The CDR3 spans 15 residues.